The 21 T cell receptor beta chains listed next were all sequenced from one sample in a study of T cells in Graves' hyperthyroidism and ophthalmopathy. The investigators amplified TCR beta CDR3 regions from RNA transcripts. Initially, a first-round RT-PCR of the TCR CDR3 employed the HTBI primer set. One entry per CDR3 protein results from TCRdb running MiXCR on the multiplex PCR reads. Of some 490,000 distinct CDR3 sequences listed, roughly 23% are singletons. Source material: blood. These receptors were collected from a woman aged 70-85 years with Graves' ophthalmopathy.

V is TRBV6-4 and J is TRBJ2-1; 11 positions match TRBD2. Per the germline V gene, CDR1 is MRHNA and CDR2 is SNTAGT. J lost 3 bases, V lost 2 bases, and 6 bases had no gene match. CDR3 length equals 17 residues. The CDR3 sequence is CASSDVFTSGSYNEQFF. The CDR3 region has the DNA TGTGCCAGCAGTGACGTGTTTACTAGCGGGAGCTACAATGAGCAGTTCTTC.

The genes are TRBV7-2 and TRBJ2-2; D not certain. The germline V gene has CDR1 SGHTA and CDR2 FQGNSA. Trimming shortened V by 5 bases and J by 3 bases, and 10 bases separated the two germline ends. This CDR3 is built from 14 residues. DNA of the CDR3: TGTGCCAGCAGCCCACGACCAGACACCGGGGAGCTGTTTTTT. It codes for CASSPRPDTGELFF.

The chain joins TRBV28 to TRBJ2-1, with TRBD1 matching 8 bases. Germline CDR1 is MDHEN and CDR2 is SYDVKM. There are 13 residues in the CDR3. V lost 5 bases to trimming and J lost 15 bases; unmatched junction nucleotides: 12. CDR3 loop: CASSGQADRARFF. In DNA form, the CDR3 reads TGTGCCAGCAGTGGCCAAGCGGACAGGGCGCGGTTCTTC.

This clonotype was observed many times. This chain uses TRBV6-2 or TRBV6-3 with TRBJ2-1; 11 bases align to TRBD1. The germline CDR1 and CDR2 sequences are MNHEY and SVGEGT. V trimming: 4 bases; J trimming: 7 bases; junction bases outside the gene matches: 9. The CDR3 has 16 residues. The CDR3 DNA reads as TGTGCCAGCAGTTTAACCCCGGGACAGGGGGTAAATGAGCAGTTCTTC. It encodes CASSLTPGQGVNEQFF.

The table lists this clonotype with a few counts. The chain has TRBV29-1 and TRBJ1-2; D uncertain. Germline values: CDR1 SQVTM, CDR2 ANQGSEA. The CDR3 has 12 amino acids. Trimming stripped 2 bases from V and 4 bases from J, with 8 bases between. The CDR3 is CSVETSGYGYTF. The CDR3 DNA follows: TGCAGCGTTGAAACGTCTGGCTATGGCTACACCTTC.

This clonotype was picked up many times. This chain links TRBV2 with TRBJ1-2; no clear D. The CDR3 has 13 residues. CDR1 is SNHLY and CDR2 is FYNNEI in the germline V gene. V lost 4 bases and J 2 bases, leaving 8 bases between the germline ends. For the CDR3, the DNA is TGTGCCAGCAGTGGCCCGGGCAACTATGGCTACACCTTC. As protein: CASSGPGNYGYTF.

The chain employs TRBV6-9 and TRBJ1-5; 8 positions agree with TRBD1. Germline V CDR1 and CDR2: MNHGY, SVAAGI. V shed 3 bases and J 1 base; nucleotides not matched to a gene: 5. The CDR3 spans 16 residues. This chain's CDR3 is CASSYPGQVSNQPQHF. The CDR3 region has the DNA TGTGCCAGCAGTTACCCGGGACAGGTCAGCAATCAGCCCCAGCATTTT.

This clonotype was observed once. The gene calls are TRBV29-1 and TRBJ2-2, with 8 bases that match TRBD2. The V gene's germline CDR1 is SQVTM and CDR2 ANQGSEA. The CDR3 contains 13 residues. The CDR3 region is CLAGPSNTGELFF. In nucleotides, the CDR3 is TGCCTAGCGGGCCCTTCGAACACCGGGGAGCTGTTTTTT.

This clonotype was seen ten or more times. The J gene is TRBJ2-3, the V gene TRBV7-2, with 7 bases that match TRBD1. The V gene end was trimmed by 3 bases and the J gene end by 7 bases; junction bases not matched to a gene: 4. Germline V gene sequence: CDR1 SGHTA, CDR2 FQGNSA. The CDR3 has 13 amino acids. The CDR3 DNA sequence: TGTGCCAGCAGCTTGGGGACAGACTATACGCAGTATTTT. The encoded protein is CASSLGTDYTQYF. Full variable domain (missing parts from reference TRBV7-2 and TRBJ2-3): GAGVSQSPSNKVTEKGKDVELRCDPISGHTALYWYRQSLGQGLEFLIYFQGNSAPDKSGLPSDRFSAERTGGSVSTLTIQRTQQEDSAVYLCASSLGTDYTQYFGPGTRLTVL.

The V call is TRBV7-9, the J call TRBJ2-7; D not certain. Trimming took 1 base from V and 4 from J, leaving 14 bases between them. The CDR3 runs to 15 residues. Germline CDR1 SEHNR, CDR2 FQNEAQ (reference sequence). Here the CDR3 reads CASSLGRGYSYEQYF. Here the CDR3 DNA reads TGTGCCAGCAGCTTAGGTCGCGGCTATTCTTACGAGCAGTACTTC. Together with reference TRBV7-9 and TRBJ2-7, the CDR3 gives the full variable domain: DTGVSQNPRHKITKRGQNVTFRCDPISEHNRLYWYRQTLGQGPEFLTYFQNEAQLEKSRLLSDRFSAERPKGSFSTLEIQRTEQGDSAMYLCASSLGRGYSYEQYFGPGTRLTVT.

As to this clonotype: This clone may be a read error of a much larger clone one base away. The V and J genes are TRBV2 and TRBJ1-1, with a weak D call TRBD1 (5 bases). CDR3 length: 14 amino acids. Germline V lookup: CDR1 SNHLY, CDR2 FYNNEI. The DNA of the CDR3 is TGTGCCCGTGAGGGGTCGCACAGGAACACTGAAGCTCTCTTT. Translating it yields CAREGSHRNTEALF.

The rearrangement joins TRBV7-9 to TRBJ2-5; D is uncertain. The germline CDR1 and CDR2 sequences are SEHNR and FQNEAQ (reference sequence). V was clipped by 4 bases and J by 2 bases, with 11 bases between them. The CDR3 runs to 14 residues. CDR3 in amino acids: CASSSNGPQETQYF. The CDR3 DNA sequence: TGTGCCAGCAGCTCGAACGGACCTCAAGAGACCCAGTACTTC.

This clonotype was counted a few times. J is TRBJ1-2 and V is TRBV14, with 12 positions matching TRBD1. The J segment lost 4 bases and the V segment lost 0 bases, leaving 3 bases of the junction unmatched. Germline loops: CDR1 SGHDN, CDR2 FVKESK. The CDR3 runs 16 residues. The CDR3 reads CASSQDGTGGIYGYTF. Written as DNA, the CDR3 is TGTGCCAGCAGCCAAGACGGGACAGGGGGCATCTATGGCTACACCTTC.

The chain employs TRBV30 and TRBJ2-2, with a tentative D call TRBD1 (5 bases). CDR1 and CDR2 from the germline V gene are GTSNPN and SVGIG (reference sequence). The CDR3 loop spans 13 amino acids. V lost 2 bases and J 7 bases, leaving 11 bases between the germline ends. CDR3 amino acids: CAWSRQPVGELFF. The CDR3 DNA follows: TGTGCCTGGAGTAGACAGCCTGTCGGGGAGCTGTTTTTT.

The chain links TRBV6-2 or TRBV6-3 to TRBJ2-7; unclear D gene. Germline V CDR1 and CDR2: MNHEY, SVGEGT. V shed 3 bases and J shed 5 bases, with 8 bases lying between them. This CDR3 is 12 amino acids long. The CDR3 DNA sequence: TGTGCCAGCAGTTATCCCGTCGACGAGCAGTACTTC. Protein product: CASSYPVDEQYF.

This clonotype was recorded a few times. V gene TRBV3-1 combines with J gene TRBJ2-7; TRBD2 matches at 14 bases. J was trimmed by 6 bases and V by 3 bases; bases with no gene match: 7. The germline CDR1 and CDR2 sequences are LGHDT and YNNKEL (reference sequence). The CDR3 contains 16 residues. CDR3 sequence reads: CASSQTGLAGAREQYF. CDR3 coding DNA: TGTGCCAGCAGCCAGACGGGACTAGCGGGAGCTCGCGAGCAGTACTTC.

At least ten counts were recorded for this clonotype. This chain uses TRBV20-1 with TRBJ2-3; weak D call: TRBD2 (6 bases). The CDR3 sequence is 14 residues long. The germline V and J ends were trimmed by 6 bases and 0 bases, with 13 bases remaining between them. Germline V CDR1 and CDR2: DFQATT, SNEGSKA (reference sequence). CDR3 sequence: CSAIPGLSTDTQYF. CDR3 bases: TGCAGTGCAATCCCGGGACTCAGCACAGATACGCAGTATTTT.

This clonotype was counted between two and nine times. The chain has TRBV6-1 and TRBJ1-4; the D gene is possibly TRBD1 (5 bases). The CDR3 extends over 13 amino acids. The V gene's germline CDR1 is MNHNS and CDR2 SASEGT. Trimming removed 5 bases from V and 10 bases from J, with 14 bases in between. The chain's CDR3 is CASSNSGGAKLFF. CDR3 bases: TGTGCCAGCAGTAACTCTGGAGGGGCAAAACTGTTTTTT.

This chain links TRBV3-1 with TRBJ1-2, with D tentatively TRBD1 (5 bases). Germline CDR1 LGHDT, CDR2 YNNKEL (reference sequence). The V end lost 3 bases, the J end lost 3 bases, and 8 bases lay between the germline ends. The length of the CDR3 is 13 residues. The CDR3 DNA reads as TGTGCCAGCAGCCAGATGGGGGACTATGGCTACACCTTC. It yields the protein CASSQMGDYGYTF.

Notes on this clonotype: A clone one base away is much larger, so this may be a read error. This chain uses TRBV4-1 with TRBJ2-7; 9 positions match TRBD1. CDR1 is MGHRA, CDR2 YSYEKL, per germline. The ends lost 5 bases at V and 2 bases at J; junction bases unmatched: 4. The CDR3 is made up of 14 amino acids. The CDR3 protein is CASSSRQGAYEQYF. The CDR3 DNA is TGCGCCAGCAGCTCGAGACAGGGGGCCTACGAGCAGTACTTC.

This clonotype has just one count. The chain links TRBV7-8 to TRBJ2-7, with 8 bases aligning to TRBD2. This CDR3 is built from 16 residues. Germline assignment: CDR1 SGHVS and CDR2 FQNEAQ. Germline trimming cut 1 base from V and 4 bases from J; bases unmatched to any gene: 9. The CDR3 DNA reads as TGTGCCAGCAGCTTAGAAGGGGCTAGCGGGCTATACGAGCAGTACTTC. Amino acids: CASSLEGASGLYEQYF. The variable domain in full, with the rest retrieved from reference TRBV7-8 and TRBJ2-7, is GAGVSQSPRYKVAKRGQDVALRCDPISGHVSLFWYQQALGQGPEFLTYFQNEAQLDKSGLPSDRFFAERPEGSVSTLKIQRTQQEDSAVYLCASSLEGASGLYEQYFGPGTRLTVT.